These T cell receptor beta chains were read from a single sample in a study of PD-1 blockade in classical Hodgkin lymphoma. TCRdb keeps only in-frame clones here, not all; method: immunoSEQ multiplex PCR. The sample lists about 20,000 clones, over 65% occurring once. The source material was peripheral blood mononuclear cells (PBMCs), sampled before the second cycle of nivolumab. These receptor sequences come from a human donor with classical Hodgkin lymphoma. The CDR3 runs from the conserved cysteine through the conserved F or W. The D gene is left open where the match is weak. A clone size is listed for some rows: how often the clone was seen (once, few, many), or a class if it is expanded.

len	abundance	v_gene	d_gene	j_gene	CDR3aa	CDR3nt
16	NA	TRBV27	TRBD2	TRBJ2-5	CASSLFLAGGYETQYF	TGTGCCAGCAGTTTATTTCTAGCGGGAGGTTACGAGACCCAGTACTTC
16	medium-sized	TRBV10-1	NA	TRBJ2-1	CASSEGGAGSYNEQFF	TGCGCCAGCAGTGAAGGGGGGGCCGGCTCCTACAATGAGCAGTTCTTC
14	medium-sized	TRBV7-9	TRBD2	TRBJ2-7	CASSLSGNSYEQYF	TGTGCCAGCAGCCTTAGCGGGAATTCCTACGAGCAGTACTTC
15	NA	TRBV9	TRBD1	TRBJ2-7	CASSARQGETYEQYF	TGTGCCAGCAGCGCCCGACAGGGGGAGACCTACGAGCAGTACTTC
12	NA	TRBV29-1	NA	TRBJ2-3	CSVGTSTDTQYF	TGCAGCGTGGGGACCAGCACAGATACGCAGTATTTT
17	NA	TRBV10-3	TRBD2	TRBJ2-1	CAIGGTSGKSSYNEQFF	TGTGCCATCGGGGGGACTAGCGGAAAGAGCTCCTACAATGAGCAGTTCTTC
15	NA	TRBV11-2	TRBD1	TRBJ2-5	CASSPRTTGAGTQYF	TGTGCCAGCAGCCCAAGAACCACAGGGGCGGGGACCCAGTACTTC
15	NA	TRBV18	TRBD1	TRBJ2-2	CASSHGQGWTGELFF	TGTGCCAGCTCACACGGACAGGGTTGGACCGGGGAGCTGTTTTTT
16	NA	TRBV7-2	NA	TRBJ1-4	CASSLGGPSTNEKLFF	TGTGCCAGCAGCTTGGGGGGGCCATCAACTAATGAAAAACTGTTTTTT
11	NA	TRBV30	NA	TRBJ1-2	CASGRNYGYTF	TGTGCCTCCGGTCGAAACTATGGCTACACCTTC
14	NA	TRBV19	NA	TRBJ2-7	CASSPSGSPYEQYF	TGTGCCAGTAGTCCCTCGGGATCGCCCTACGAGCAGTACTTC
13	once	TRBV11-3	NA	TRBJ2-7	CASSEGPGDEQYF	TGTGCCAGCAGCGAGGGACCCGGAGACGAGCAGTACTTC
16	NA	TRBV28	TRBD2	TRBJ2-7	CASSLAGTSDSYEQYF	TGTGCCAGCAGTTTGGCCGGGACTAGCGACTCCTACGAGCAGTACTTC
12	NA	TRBV29-1	TRBD1	TRBJ2-7	CSVEGQGNEQYF	TGCAGCGTTGAAGGACAGGGGAACGAGCAGTACTTC
17	medium-sized	TRBV10-3	TRBD2	TRBJ2-1	CAISERPASGSNNEQFF	TGTGCCATCAGTGAGCGCCCGGCTAGCGGGTCGAACAATGAGCAGTTCTTC
14	NA	TRBV25-1	TRBD1	TRBJ2-5	CASRKTGGGETQYF	TGTGCCAGCAGAAAGACAGGGGGCGGGGAGACCCAGTACTTC
15	few	TRBV19	NA	TRBJ1-2	CASSIVEASNYGYTF	TGTGCCAGTAGTATAGTAGAGGCTTCAAACTATGGCTACACCTTC
15	NA	TRBV10-3	TRBD1	TRBJ1-4	CAISAAGQGNEKLFF	TGTGCCATCAGTGCTGCGGGACAGGGGAATGAAAAACTGTTTTTT